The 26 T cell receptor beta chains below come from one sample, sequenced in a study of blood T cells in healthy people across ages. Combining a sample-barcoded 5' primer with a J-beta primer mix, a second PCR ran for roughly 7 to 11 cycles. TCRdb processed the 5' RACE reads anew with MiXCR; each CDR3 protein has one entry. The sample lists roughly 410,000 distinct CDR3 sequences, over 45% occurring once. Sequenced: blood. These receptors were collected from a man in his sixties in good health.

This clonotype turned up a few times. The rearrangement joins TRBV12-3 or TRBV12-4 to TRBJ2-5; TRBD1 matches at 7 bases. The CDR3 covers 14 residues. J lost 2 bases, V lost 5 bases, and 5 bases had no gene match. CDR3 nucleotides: TGTGCCAGCAGTCCAGACAGGGTGCAAGAGACCCAGTACTTC. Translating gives CASSPDRVQETQYF.

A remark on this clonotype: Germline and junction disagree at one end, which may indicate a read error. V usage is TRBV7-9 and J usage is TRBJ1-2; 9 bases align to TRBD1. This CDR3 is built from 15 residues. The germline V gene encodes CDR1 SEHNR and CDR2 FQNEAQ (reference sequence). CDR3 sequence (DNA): TGTGTCAGCAGGCGTACAGGGGGCAGTAACTATGGCTACACCTTC. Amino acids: CVSRRTGGSNYGYTF.

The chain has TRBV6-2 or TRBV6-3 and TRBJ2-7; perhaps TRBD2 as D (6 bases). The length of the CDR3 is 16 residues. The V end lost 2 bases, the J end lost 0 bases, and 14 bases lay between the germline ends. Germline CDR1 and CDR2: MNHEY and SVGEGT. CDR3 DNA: TGTGCCAGCAGTTACGGATCGGGGGTACCCTCCTACGAGCAGTACTTC. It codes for CASSYGSGVPSYEQYF.

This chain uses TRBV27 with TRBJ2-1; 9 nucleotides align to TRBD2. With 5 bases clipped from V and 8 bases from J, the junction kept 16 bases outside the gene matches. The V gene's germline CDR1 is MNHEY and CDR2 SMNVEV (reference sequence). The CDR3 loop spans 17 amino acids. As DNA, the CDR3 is TGTGCCAGCAGTCCCCCCCGCGGGAGGGCGGGGCAGGATGAGCAGTTCTTC. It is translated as CASSPPRGRAGQDEQFF.

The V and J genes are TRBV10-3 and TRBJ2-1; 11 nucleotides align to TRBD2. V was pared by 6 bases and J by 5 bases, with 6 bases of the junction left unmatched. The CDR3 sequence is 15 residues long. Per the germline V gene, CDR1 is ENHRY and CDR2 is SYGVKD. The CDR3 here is CAIRVGTSGNNEQFF. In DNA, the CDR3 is TGTGCCATCAGAGTGGGGACTAGCGGAAACAATGAGCAGTTCTTC.

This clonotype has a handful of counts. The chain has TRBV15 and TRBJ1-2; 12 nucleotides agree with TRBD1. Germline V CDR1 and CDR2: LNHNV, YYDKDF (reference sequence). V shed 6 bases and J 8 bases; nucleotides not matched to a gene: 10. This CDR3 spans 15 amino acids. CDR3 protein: CATSWGQGAIGGYTF. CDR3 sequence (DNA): TGTGCCACCAGTTGGGGACAGGGGGCGATCGGAGGCTACACCTTC.

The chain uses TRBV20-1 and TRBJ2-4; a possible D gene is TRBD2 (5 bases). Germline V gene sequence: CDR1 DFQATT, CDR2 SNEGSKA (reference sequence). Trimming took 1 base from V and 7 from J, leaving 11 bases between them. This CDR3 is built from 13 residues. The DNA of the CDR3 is TGCAGTGCTAGAGGGACCTCGGGGAACATTCAGTACTTC. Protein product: CSARGTSGNIQYF.

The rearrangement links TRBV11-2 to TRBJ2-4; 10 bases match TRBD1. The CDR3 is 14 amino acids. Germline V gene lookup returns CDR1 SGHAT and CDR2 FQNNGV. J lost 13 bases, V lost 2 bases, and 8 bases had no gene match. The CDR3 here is CASSLRDRGRAQYF. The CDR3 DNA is TGTGCCAGCAGCTTAAGGGACAGGGGTAGGGCGCAGTACTTC.

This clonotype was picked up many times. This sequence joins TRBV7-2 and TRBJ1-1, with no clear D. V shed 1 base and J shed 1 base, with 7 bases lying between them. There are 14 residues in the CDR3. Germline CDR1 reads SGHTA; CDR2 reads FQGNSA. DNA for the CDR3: TGTGCCAGCAGCTTAGACGTGAGGAACACTGAAGCTTTCTTT. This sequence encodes CASSLDVRNTEAFF.

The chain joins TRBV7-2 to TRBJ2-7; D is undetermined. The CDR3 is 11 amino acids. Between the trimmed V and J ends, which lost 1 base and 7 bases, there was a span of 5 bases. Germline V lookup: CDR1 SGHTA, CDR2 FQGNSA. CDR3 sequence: CASSLETEQYF. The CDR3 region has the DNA TGTGCCAGCAGCTTAGAAACAGAGCAGTACTTC.

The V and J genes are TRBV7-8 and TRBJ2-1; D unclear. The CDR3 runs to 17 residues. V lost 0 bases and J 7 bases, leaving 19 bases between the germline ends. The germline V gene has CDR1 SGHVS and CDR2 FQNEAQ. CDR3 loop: CASSLAFGVKGWNEQFF. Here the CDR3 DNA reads TGTGCCAGCAGCTTAGCCTTTGGGGTGAAGGGATGGAATGAGCAGTTCTTC.

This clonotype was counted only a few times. The CDR3 DNA reads as TGTGCCAGCAGTCCGGGGACAGCCCGTTACGAGCAGTACTTC. Encoded protein: CASSPGTARYEQYF. The V call is TRBV28, the J call TRBJ2-7; TRBD1 aligns across 7 bases. The CDR3 length is 14 residues. Germline trimming cut 5 bases from V and 4 bases from J; bases unmatched to any gene: 8. Germline CDR1 MDHEN, CDR2 SYDVKM.

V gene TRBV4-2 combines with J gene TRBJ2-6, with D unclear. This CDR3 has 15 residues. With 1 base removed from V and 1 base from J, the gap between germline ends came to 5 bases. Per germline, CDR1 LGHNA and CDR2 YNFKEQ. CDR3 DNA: TGTGCCAGCAGCCAAGGAATTTCTGGGGCCAACGTCCTGACTTTC. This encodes CASSQGISGANVLTF.

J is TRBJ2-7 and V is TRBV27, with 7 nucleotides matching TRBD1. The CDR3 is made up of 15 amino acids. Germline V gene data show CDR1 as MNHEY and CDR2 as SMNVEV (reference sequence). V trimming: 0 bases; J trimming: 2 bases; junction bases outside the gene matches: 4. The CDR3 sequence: CASSLSRTGTYEQYF. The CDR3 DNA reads TGTGCCAGCAGTTTATCCCGGACAGGAACCTACGAGCAGTACTTC.

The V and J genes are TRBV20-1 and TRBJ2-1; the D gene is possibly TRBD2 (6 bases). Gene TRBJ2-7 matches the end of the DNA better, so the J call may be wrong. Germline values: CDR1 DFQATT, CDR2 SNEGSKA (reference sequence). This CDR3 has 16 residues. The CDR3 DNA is TGCAGTGCCAACCGCCGGGACTTGTTCTCCTACAATGAGCAGTACTTC. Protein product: CSANRRDLFSYNEQYF.

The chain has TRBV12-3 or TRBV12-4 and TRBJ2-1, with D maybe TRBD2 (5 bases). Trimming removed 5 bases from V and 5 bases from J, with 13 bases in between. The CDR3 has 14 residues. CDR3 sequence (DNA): TGTGCCAGCAGTCCCAGGTCCGGGAACAATGAGCAGTTCTTC. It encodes CASSPRSGNNEQFF.

CDR3 sequence: CSAPNTGRGYEHYF. CDR3 sequence (DNA): TGCAGTGCTCCAAACACGGGACGCGGCTACGAGCATTACTTC. The V and J genes are TRBV20-1 and TRBJ2-5, with D perhaps given as TRBD1 or TRBD2 (5 bases each). Trimming removed 5 bases at V and 14 bases at J, with 27 bases between. CDR1 DFQATT and CDR2 SNEGSKA come from the germline V gene (reference sequence). The CDR3 is 14 residues long.

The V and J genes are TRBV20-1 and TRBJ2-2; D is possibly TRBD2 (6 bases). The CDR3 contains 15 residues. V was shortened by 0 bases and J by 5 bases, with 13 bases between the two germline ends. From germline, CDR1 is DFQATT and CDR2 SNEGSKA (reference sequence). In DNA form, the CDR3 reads TGCAGTGCTAGAGAAGTTGGGAGGAAAACCGGGGAGCTGTTTTTT. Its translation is CSAREVGRKTGELFF.

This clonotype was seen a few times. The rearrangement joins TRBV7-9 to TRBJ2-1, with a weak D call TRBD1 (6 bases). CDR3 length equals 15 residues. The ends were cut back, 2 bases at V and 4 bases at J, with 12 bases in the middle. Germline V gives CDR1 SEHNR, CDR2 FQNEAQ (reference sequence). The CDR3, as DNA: TGTGCCAGCAGCTTAAATCAGGGGCGGTACAATGAGCAGTTCTTC. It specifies CASSLNQGRYNEQFF.

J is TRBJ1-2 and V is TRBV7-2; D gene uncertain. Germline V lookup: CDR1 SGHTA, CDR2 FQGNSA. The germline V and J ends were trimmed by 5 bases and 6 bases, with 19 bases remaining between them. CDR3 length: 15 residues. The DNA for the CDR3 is TGTGCCAGCAGCCGCACCGCCGCGGGGATTGATGGCTACACCTTC. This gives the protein CASSRTAAGIDGYTF.

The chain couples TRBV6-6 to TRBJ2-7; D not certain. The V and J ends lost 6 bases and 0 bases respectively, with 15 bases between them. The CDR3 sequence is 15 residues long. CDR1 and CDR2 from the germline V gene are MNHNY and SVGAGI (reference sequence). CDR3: CASSPVADSSYEQYF. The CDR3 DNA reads TGTGCCAGCAGCCCCGTGGCTGATAGCTCCTACGAGCAGTACTTC.

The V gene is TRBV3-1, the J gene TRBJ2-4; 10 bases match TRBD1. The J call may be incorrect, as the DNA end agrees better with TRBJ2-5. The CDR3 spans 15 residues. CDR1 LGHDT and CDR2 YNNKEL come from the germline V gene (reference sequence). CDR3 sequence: CASTLGDRGRETQYF. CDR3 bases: TGTGCCAGCACCTTGGGGGACAGGGGTAGGGAGACCCAGTACTTC.

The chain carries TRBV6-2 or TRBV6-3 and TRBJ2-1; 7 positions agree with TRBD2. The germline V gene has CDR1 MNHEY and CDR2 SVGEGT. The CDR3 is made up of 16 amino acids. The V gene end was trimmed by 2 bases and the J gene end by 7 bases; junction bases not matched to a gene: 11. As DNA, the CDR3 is TGTGCCAGCAGTTACATTGGGCGGGAGTGGAGAAATGAGCAGTTCTTC. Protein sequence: CASSYIGREWRNEQFF.

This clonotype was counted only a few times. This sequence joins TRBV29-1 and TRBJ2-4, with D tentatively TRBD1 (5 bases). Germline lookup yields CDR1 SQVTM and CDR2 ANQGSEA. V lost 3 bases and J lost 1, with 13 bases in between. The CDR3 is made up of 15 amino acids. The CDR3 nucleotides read TGCAGCGTTGATGGGGCAGGCCCTGCCAAAAACATTCAGTACTTC. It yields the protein CSVDGAGPAKNIQYF.

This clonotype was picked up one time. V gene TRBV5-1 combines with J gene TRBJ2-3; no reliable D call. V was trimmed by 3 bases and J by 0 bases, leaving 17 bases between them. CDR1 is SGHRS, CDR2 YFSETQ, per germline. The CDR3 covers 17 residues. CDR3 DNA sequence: TGCGCCAGCAGCTGGGCGAACTTCCCCGTCAGCACAGATACGCAGTATTTT. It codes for CASSWANFPVSTDTQYF.

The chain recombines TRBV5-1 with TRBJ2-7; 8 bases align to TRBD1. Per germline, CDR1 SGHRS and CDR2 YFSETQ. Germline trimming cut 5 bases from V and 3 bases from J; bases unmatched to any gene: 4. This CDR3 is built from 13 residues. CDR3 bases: TGCGCCAGCAGGGGACAGGCAGGCTACGAGCAGTACTTC. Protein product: CASRGQAGYEQYF.